Given below is one T cell receptor (beta chain) in context. The data derive from a study of PD-1 blockade in classical Hodgkin lymphoma. TCRdb's copy holds only in-frame clones and misses some; the assay was immunoSEQ multiplex PCR. The repertoire holds 120,000 to 150,000 clones, with about four fifths as singletons. No patient escaped relapse after autologous stem cell transplantation, and brentuximab vedotin exposure varied. Complete response, partial response or progressive disease was recorded as best response. Trimming removed 2 bases from V and 0 bases from J, with 10 bases in between. Germline CDR1 and CDR2: SGHTA and FQGNSA. The CDR3 covers 15 residues.

The chain uses TRBV7-2 and TRBJ2-5; D not certain. This clonotype originated in a human donor with classical Hodgkin lymphoma. The sample in question was peripheral blood mononuclear cells (PBMCs), obtained before the second cycle of nivolumab. The CDR3 DNA reads TGTGCCAGCAGCTTATCCTCTAGAAACCAAGAGACCCAGTACTTC. Its protein product is CASSLSSRNQETQYF.